This TCR beta chain appears in the sequencing data of a study of blood T cell repertoires in COVID-19. Study as a whole: Acute-phase and convalescent COVID-19 samples originated in the United States, Italy and Spain.

Original methodology: The authors estimated nucleated cell counts from reference gene primer amplification. Assay used: immunoSEQ multiplex PCR; TCRdb lists only in-frame clones, some missing. V and J calls plus clone size are reproduced from that table; the DNA served to infer D and trimming. The sample shows under 200,000 clones, approximately 90% of them seen only once. The CDR3 is made up of 16 amino acids. CDR1 and CDR2 from the germline V gene are SGHRS and YFSETQ. Germline trimming cut 0 bases from V and 2 bases from J; bases unmatched to any gene: 7. The clonotype comes from a man aged 50 or older with acute or convalescent COVID-19. J is TRBJ1-2 and V is TRBV5-1, with 7 positions matching TRBD1. Sequences were obtained from peripheral blood. The CDR3 loop reads CASSLGGQTKNYGYTF. The CDR3, as DNA: TGCGCCAGCAGCTTGGGGGGACAGACTAAAAACTATGGCTACACCTTC. The complete variable domain, with remaining parts taken from reference TRBV5-1 and TRBJ1-2, reads KAGVTQTPRYLIKTRGQQVTLSCSPISGHRSVSWYQQTPGQGLQFLFEYFSETQRNKGNFPGRFSGRQFSNSRSEMNVSTLELGDSALYLCASSLGGQTKNYGYTFGSGTRLTVV.